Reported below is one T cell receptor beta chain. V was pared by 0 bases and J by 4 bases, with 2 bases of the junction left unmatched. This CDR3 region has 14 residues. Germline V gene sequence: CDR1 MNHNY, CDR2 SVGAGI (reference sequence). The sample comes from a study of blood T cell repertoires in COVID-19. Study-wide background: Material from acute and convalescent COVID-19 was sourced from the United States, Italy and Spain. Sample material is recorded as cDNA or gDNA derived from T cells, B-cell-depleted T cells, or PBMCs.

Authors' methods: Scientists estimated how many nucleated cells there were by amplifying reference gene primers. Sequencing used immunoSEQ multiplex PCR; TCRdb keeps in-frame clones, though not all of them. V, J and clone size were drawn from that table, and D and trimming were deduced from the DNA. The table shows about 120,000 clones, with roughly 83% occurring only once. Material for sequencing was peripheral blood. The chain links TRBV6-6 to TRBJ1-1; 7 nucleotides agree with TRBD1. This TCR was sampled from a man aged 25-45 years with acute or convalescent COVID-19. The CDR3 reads CASSYSDRVTEAFF. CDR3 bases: TGTGCCAGCAGTTACTCCGACAGGGTCACTGAAGCTTTCTTT.